A selection of T cell receptor beta chains follows, all from one sample in a study of cytomegalovirus exposure and HLA in healthy donors. This table comes from immunoSEQ multiplex PCR, and its TCRdb copy is limited to in-frame clones, with some not included. Of 200,000 to 250,000 clones detected, over 75% appear once; the ten largest clones hold over 1%. Material: PBMCs. All receptors derive from a human donor in good health. CDR3s include the opening cysteine and the closing phenylalanine or tryptophan. A D gene is named only where the DNA matches it firmly. Some rows have no size entry. The others give once, few or many, or a class for an expanded clone.

CDR3 protein: CASKQTGDYEELFF; CDR3 DNA: TGTGCCAGCAAACAGACAGGGGATTATGAAGAACTGTTTTTT; clone size: -; V gene: TRBV6-5; D gene: TRBD1; J gene: TRBJ1-4
CDR3 protein: CASSPGSPTDTQYF; CDR3 DNA: TGTGCCAGCTCACCGGGTAGCCCCACAGATACGCAGTATTTT; clone size: -; V gene: TRBV18; D gene: -; J gene: TRBJ2-3
CDR3 protein: CASRKLAGGLQETQYF; CDR3 DNA: TGTGCCAGCCGCAAACTAGCGGGAGGCCTACAAGAGACCCAGTACTTC; clone size: -; V gene: TRBV27; D gene: TRBD2; J gene: TRBJ2-5
CDR3 protein: CASSDPGTGGETQYF; CDR3 DNA: TGTGCCAGCAGCGATCCCGGGACAGGGGGAGAGACCCAGTACTTC; clone size: -; V gene: TRBV27; D gene: TRBD1; J gene: TRBJ2-5
CDR3 protein: CASSLVGAVSEKLFF; CDR3 DNA: TGCGCCAGCAGCTTGGTTGGTGCAGTTTCTGAAAAACTGTTTTTT; clone size: -; V gene: TRBV5-1; D gene: -; J gene: TRBJ1-4
CDR3 protein: CASSLPGTGGYEQYF; CDR3 DNA: TGTGCCAGCAGCCTCCCCGGGACAGGCGGCTACGAGCAGTACTTC; clone size: -; V gene: TRBV6-1; D gene: TRBD1; J gene: TRBJ2-7
CDR3 protein: CASRMATRSTDTQYF; CDR3 DNA: TGTGCCAGCCGTATGGCCACGCGGAGCACAGATACGCAGTATTTT; clone size: few; V gene: TRBV19; D gene: -; J gene: TRBJ2-3
CDR3 protein: CATSSDRGLIYGYTF; CDR3 DNA: TGTGCCACCAGCAGCGACAGGGGGCTTATCTATGGCTACACCTTC; clone size: -; V gene: TRBV15; D gene: TRBD1; J gene: TRBJ1-2
CDR3 protein: CASSFLLAANNEQFF; CDR3 DNA: TGTGCCAGCAGTTTCCTACTAGCGGCAAACAATGAGCAGTTCTTC; clone size: once; V gene: TRBV27; D gene: TRBD2; J gene: TRBJ2-1
CDR3 protein: CASSPQGAGANVLTF; CDR3 DNA: TGCGCCAGCAGCCCACAGGGGGCTGGGGCCAACGTCCTGACTTTC; clone size: -; V gene: TRBV5-1; D gene: TRBD1; J gene: TRBJ2-6
CDR3 protein: CASRKLGDRVVGGANVLTF; CDR3 DNA: TGCGCCAGCAGAAAACTAGGGGACAGGGTGGTCGGTGGGGCCAACGTCCTGACTTTC; clone size: -; V gene: TRBV5-1; D gene: TRBD1; J gene: TRBJ2-6
CDR3 protein: CATSQDREGGYTF; CDR3 DNA: TGTGCCACCAGCCAAGACAGGGAAGGTGGCTACACCTTC; clone size: -; V gene: TRBV15; D gene: TRBD1; J gene: TRBJ1-2
CDR3 protein: CSVERLAGRAEQYF; CDR3 DNA: TGCAGCGTTGAGAGGCTAGCGGGACGGGCCGAGCAGTACTTC; clone size: -; V gene: TRBV29-1; D gene: TRBD2; J gene: TRBJ2-7
CDR3 protein: CASSLRGSASYNEQFF; CDR3 DNA: TGTGCCAGCAGCTTGAGAGGTTCAGCTTCCTACAATGAGCAGTTCTTC; clone size: -; V gene: TRBV5-4; D gene: -; J gene: TRBJ2-1
CDR3 protein: CASSYSVPGIGETQYF; CDR3 DNA: TGTGCCAGCAGTTACTCGGTGCCAGGGATAGGAGAGACCCAGTACTTC; clone size: -; V gene: TRBV6-5; D gene: -; J gene: TRBJ2-5
CDR3 protein: CASSLAPVSYEQYF; CDR3 DNA: TGTGCCAGCAGCTTAGCCCCAGTCTCCTACGAGCAGTACTTC; clone size: -; V gene: TRBV7-2; D gene: -; J gene: TRBJ2-7
CDR3 protein: CASSLRQGLGYTF; CDR3 DNA: TGTGCCAGCAGTTTAAGACAGGGTCTTGGCTACACCTTC; clone size: few; V gene: TRBV28; D gene: TRBD1; J gene: TRBJ1-2
CDR3 protein: CASSYSQRDSSYEQYF; CDR3 DNA: TGTGCCAGCAGTTACTCGCAGCGGGATAGTTCCTACGAGCAGTACTTC; clone size: -; V gene: TRBV6-5; D gene: TRBD2; J gene: TRBJ2-7
CDR3 protein: CASSYPYGELFF; CDR3 DNA: TGTGCCAGCAGTTACCCGTACGGGGAGCTGTTTTTT; clone size: -; V gene: TRBV6-5; D gene: -; J gene: TRBJ2-2
CDR3 protein: CASSEVLRSGNTIYF; CDR3 DNA: TGTGCCAGCAGTGAAGTACTCCGCTCTGGAAACACCATATATTTT; clone size: few; V gene: TRBV6-1; D gene: -; J gene: TRBJ1-3